This entry describes one T cell receptor beta chain. Its antigen is as yet unknown. There are 13 residues in the CDR3. The V end lost 1 base, the J end lost 3 bases, and 7 bases lay between the germline ends. The germline V gene has CDR1 LGHDT and CDR2 YNNKEL (reference sequence). The sample belongs to a study of T cell responses to AZD1222 COVID-19 vaccine. General observations from the study: Baseline testing showed seropositivity in only six or seven AZD1222 recipients. Regions 160-218 and 743-854 dominated among vaccine-associated CD4 TCRs spanning spike. Donors were mostly white British, more females; clonal diversity possibly underestimated.

Some clones are missing from TCRdb's copy, which holds only in-frame ones; the method was immunoSEQ multiplex PCR. The sample records over 75,000 clones, roughly nine tenths being singletons. The gene calls are TRBV3-1 (or the pseudogene TRBV3-2) and TRBJ2-7; D is undetermined. The receptor comes from an adult in good health. Source: peripheral blood, taken on day 0 of AZD1222 vaccination. The chain's CDR3 is CASSQGNSYEQYF. CDR3 nucleotide sequence: TGTGCCAGCAGCCAAGGCAACAGCTACGAGCAGTACTTC.